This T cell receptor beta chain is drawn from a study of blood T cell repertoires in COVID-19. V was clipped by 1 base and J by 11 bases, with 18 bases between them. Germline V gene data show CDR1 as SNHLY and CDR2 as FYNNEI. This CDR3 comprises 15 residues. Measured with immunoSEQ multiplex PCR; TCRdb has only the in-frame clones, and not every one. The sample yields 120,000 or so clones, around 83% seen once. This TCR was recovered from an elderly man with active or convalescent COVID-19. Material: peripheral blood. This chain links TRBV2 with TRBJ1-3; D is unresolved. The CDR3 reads CASSEDMGPGTAIYF. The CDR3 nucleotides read TGTGCCAGCAGTGAAGATATGGGCCCGGGAACAGCCATATATTTT.